Listed below are T cell receptor beta chains from one sample, sequenced in a study of identical twins. TCRdb processed the 5' RACE reads anew with MiXCR; each CDR3 protein has one entry. This table has about 190,000 distinct CDR3 sequences, around a sixth appearing once. A further study also used this sample, focusing on T cells expressing NK-cell markers.

The sample was CD8+ T cells sorted from blood. These receptors were taken from a woman between 18 and 29 years old in good health. CDR3s leave out the opening cysteine and the closing phenylalanine or tryptophan. A D gene is named only where the DNA matches it firmly.

CDR3 protein: ASSQGSRVATGGNSPLH
D gene: TRBD1
J gene: TRBJ1-6
V gene: TRBV4-2

CDR3 protein: ASSQAGTSGDNEQF
D gene: TRBD2
J gene: TRBJ2-1
V gene: TRBV6-1

CDR3 protein: ASTHSSGLSSYNEQF
D gene: TRBD2
J gene: TRBJ2-1
V gene: TRBV7-9

CDR3 protein: SVKTVAKNIQY
D gene: .
J gene: TRBJ2-4
V gene: TRBV29-1

CDR3 protein: ASGLGTDTDTQY
D gene: TRBD1
J gene: TRBJ2-3
V gene: TRBV7-9

CDR3 protein: ASSIAPDHYYEQY
D gene: .
J gene: TRBJ2-7
V gene: TRBV19

CDR3 protein: ASSPINGGGTEAF
D gene: .
J gene: TRBJ1-1
V gene: TRBV6-1

CDR3 protein: ASSTRGLADEQF
D gene: TRBD2
J gene: TRBJ2-1
V gene: TRBV13

CDR3 protein: SARVSGIPYEQY
D gene: TRBD2
J gene: TRBJ2-7
V gene: TRBV20-1

CDR3 protein: ASSEAGVDTGELF
D gene: TRBD2
J gene: TRBJ2-2
V gene: TRBV25-1

CDR3 protein: SARDRGGTEAF
D gene: .
J gene: TRBJ1-1
V gene: TRBV20-1